The clone carrying this T cell receptor (beta chain) was detected many times. Uncontrolled infection, other autoimmune disease, pregnancy and lactation each barred patients from inclusion. These data are taken from a study of T cells in Graves' hyperthyroidism and ophthalmopathy. TCR beta CDR3 regions were amplified from RNA. The HTBI primer set drove a first-round RT-PCR of the TCR CDR3. TCRdb processed the multiplex PCR reads anew with MiXCR; each CDR3 protein has one entry. The sample contains hundreds of thousands of distinct CDR3 sequences, approximately 17% of which appear only once. Deletions cut 2 bases from V and 6 bases from J, with 14 bases between. The V gene's germline CDR1 is SGHKS and CDR2 YYEKEE (reference sequence). This CDR3 has 14 residues.

The clonotype comes from a woman between 55 and 75 years old with Graves' ophthalmopathy. The rearrangement uses TRBV5-5 and TRBJ1-2; the D gene is possibly TRBD1 (5 bases). Input material: blood. CDR3 protein: CASSFAPGWNGYTF. DNA of the CDR3: TGTGCCAGCAGCTTTGCTCCAGGGTGGAATGGCTACACCTTC.